This T cell receptor beta chain was recorded in a study of blood T cell repertoires in COVID-19. Study-wide background: Material from acute and convalescent COVID-19 was sourced from the United States, Italy and Spain. Sample material is recorded as cDNA or gDNA derived from T cells, B-cell-depleted T cells, or PBMCs.

The CDR3 totals 16 residues. V lost 6 bases and J lost 0, with 15 bases in between. Germline CDR1 LNHDA, CDR2 SQIVND (reference sequence). In the authors' methods: Quantification of nucleated cells was approximated via reference gene primer amplification. The protocol was immunoSEQ multiplex PCR, while the TCRdb copy is restricted to in-frame clones and leaves out a portion. The DNA was the basis for D and trimming; V, J and clone size are from that table. In the table there are over 200,000 clones, more than 75% of which are singletons. The rearrangement uses TRBV19 and TRBJ1-5, with D possibly being TRBD1 (6 bases). The sequence derives from a woman aged 50 to 60 with acute or convalescent COVID-19. Sequenced sample: peripheral blood. CDR3 sequence: CASRRSGDFSNQPQHF. The CDR3 coding sequence is TGTGCCAGTAGAAGGTCAGGGGATTTTAGCAATCAGCCCCAGCATTTT.